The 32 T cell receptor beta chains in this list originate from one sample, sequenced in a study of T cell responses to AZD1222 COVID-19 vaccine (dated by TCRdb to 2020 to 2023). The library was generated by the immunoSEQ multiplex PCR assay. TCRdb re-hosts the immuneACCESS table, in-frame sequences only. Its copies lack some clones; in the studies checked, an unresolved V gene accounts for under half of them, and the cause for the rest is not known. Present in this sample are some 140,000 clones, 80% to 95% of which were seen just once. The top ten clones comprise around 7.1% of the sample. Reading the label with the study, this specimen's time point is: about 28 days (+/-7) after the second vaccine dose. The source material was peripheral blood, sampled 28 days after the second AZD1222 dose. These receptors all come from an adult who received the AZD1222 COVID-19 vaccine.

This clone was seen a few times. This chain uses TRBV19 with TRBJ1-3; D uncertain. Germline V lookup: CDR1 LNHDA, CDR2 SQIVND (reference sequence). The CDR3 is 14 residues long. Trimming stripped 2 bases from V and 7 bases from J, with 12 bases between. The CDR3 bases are TGTGCCAGTAGTATAACCTGGGAGGTGAACACCATATATTTT. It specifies CASSITWEVNTIYF. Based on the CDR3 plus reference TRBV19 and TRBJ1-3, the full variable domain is DGGITQSPKYLFRKEGQNVTLSCEQNLNHDAMYWYRQDPGQGLRLIYYSQIVNDFQKGDIAEGYSVSREKKESFPLTVTSAQKNPTAFYLCASSITWEVNTIYFGEGSWLTVV.

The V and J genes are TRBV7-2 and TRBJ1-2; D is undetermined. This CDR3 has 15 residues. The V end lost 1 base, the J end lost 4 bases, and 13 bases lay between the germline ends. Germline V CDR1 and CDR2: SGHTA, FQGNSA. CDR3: CASSLDGRSGYGYTF. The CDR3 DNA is TGTGCCAGCAGCTTAGACGGGAGGTCGGGCTATGGCTACACCTTC. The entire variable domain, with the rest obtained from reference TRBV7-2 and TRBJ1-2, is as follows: GAGVSQSPSNKVTEKGKDVELRCDPISGHTALYWYRQSLGQGLEFLIYFQGNSAPDKSGLPSDRFSAERTGGSVSTLTIQRTQQEDSAVYLCASSLDGRSGYGYTFGSGTRLTVV.

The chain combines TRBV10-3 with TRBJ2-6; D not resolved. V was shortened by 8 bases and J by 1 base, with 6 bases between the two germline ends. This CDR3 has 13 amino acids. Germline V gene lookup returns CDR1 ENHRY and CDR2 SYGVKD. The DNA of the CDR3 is TGTGCCATCCAGAAGTCTGGGGCCAACGTCCTGACTTTC. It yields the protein CAIQKSGANVLTF.

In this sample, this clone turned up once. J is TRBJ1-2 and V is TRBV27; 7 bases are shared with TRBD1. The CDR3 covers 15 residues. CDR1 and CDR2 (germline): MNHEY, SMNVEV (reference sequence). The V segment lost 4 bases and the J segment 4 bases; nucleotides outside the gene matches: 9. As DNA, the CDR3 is TGTGCCAGCAGTTACGACCAGACAGGGTTCTATGGCTACACCTTC. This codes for CASSYDQTGFYGYTF.

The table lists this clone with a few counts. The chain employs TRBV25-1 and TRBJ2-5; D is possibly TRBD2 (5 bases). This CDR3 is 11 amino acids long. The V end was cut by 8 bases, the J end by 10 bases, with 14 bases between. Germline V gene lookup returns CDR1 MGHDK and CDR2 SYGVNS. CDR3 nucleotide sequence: TGTGCCAGCCTCGAGGACTCGATCCAGTACTTC. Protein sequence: CASLEDSIQYF.

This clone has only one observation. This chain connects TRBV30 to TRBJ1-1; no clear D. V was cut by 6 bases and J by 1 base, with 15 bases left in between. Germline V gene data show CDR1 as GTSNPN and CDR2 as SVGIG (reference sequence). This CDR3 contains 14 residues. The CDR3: CACYRPYRNTEAFF. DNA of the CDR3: TGTGCCTGTTACCGACCCTATAGGAACACTGAAGCTTTCTTT.

Written as DNA, the CDR3 is TGTGCCAGTAGTATAGCCAGGGTAAGGGACAATGAGCAGTTCTTC. Translation: CASSIARVRDNEQFF. The chain uses TRBV19 and TRBJ2-1; a possible D gene is TRBD1 (5 bases). Germline V CDR1 and CDR2: LNHDA, SQIVND (reference sequence). The V end lost 1 base, the J end lost 5 bases, and 12 bases lay between the germline ends. The CDR3 sequence is 15 residues long. The full variable domain, rest sourced from reference TRBV19 and TRBJ2-1, is DGGITQSPKYLFRKEGQNVTLSCEQNLNHDAMYWYRQDPGQGLRLIYYSQIVNDFQKGDIAEGYSVSREKKESFPLTVTSAQKNPTAFYLCASSIARVRDNEQFFGPGTRLTVL.

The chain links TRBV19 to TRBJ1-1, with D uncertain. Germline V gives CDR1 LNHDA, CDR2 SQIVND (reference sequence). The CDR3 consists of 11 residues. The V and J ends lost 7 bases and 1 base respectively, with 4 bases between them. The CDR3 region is CASIRNTEAFF. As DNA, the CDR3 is TGTGCCAGTATTCGGAACACTGAAGCTTTCTTT.

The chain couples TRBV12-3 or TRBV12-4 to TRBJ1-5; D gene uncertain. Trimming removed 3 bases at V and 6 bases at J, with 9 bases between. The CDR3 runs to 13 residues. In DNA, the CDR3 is TGTGCCAGCAGTTTTGATCCGCGTCAGCCCCAGCATTTT. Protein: CASSFDPRQPQHF.

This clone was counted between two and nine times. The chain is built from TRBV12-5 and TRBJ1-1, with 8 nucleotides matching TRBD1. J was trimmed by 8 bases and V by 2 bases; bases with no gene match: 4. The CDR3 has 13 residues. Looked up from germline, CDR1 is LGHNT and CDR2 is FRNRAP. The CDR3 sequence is CASGLWTGREAFF. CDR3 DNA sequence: TGTGCTAGTGGTTTGTGGACAGGGAGAGAAGCTTTCTTT.

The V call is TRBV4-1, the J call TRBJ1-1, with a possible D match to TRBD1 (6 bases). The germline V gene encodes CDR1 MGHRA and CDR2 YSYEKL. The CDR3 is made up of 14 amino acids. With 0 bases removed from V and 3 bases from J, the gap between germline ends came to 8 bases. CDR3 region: CASSQDRTDTEAFF. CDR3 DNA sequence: TGCGCCAGCAGCCAAGATAGGACAGACACTGAAGCTTTCTTT.

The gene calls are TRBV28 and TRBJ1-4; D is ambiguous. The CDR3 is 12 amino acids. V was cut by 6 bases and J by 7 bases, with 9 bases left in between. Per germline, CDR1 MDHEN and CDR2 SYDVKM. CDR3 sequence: CASSPEAEKLFF. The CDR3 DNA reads TGTGCCAGCAGCCCGGAGGCTGAAAAACTGTTTTTT.

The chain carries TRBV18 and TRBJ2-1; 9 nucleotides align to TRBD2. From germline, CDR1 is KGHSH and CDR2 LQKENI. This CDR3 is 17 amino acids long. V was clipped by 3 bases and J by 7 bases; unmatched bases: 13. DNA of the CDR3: TGTGCCAGCTCACCCCCGGACAGCGGGGGGTCGAGGAATGAGCAGTTCTTC. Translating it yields CASSPPDSGGSRNEQFF. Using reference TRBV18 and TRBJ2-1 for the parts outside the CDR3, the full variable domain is NAGVMQNPRHLVRRRGQEARLRCSPMKGHSHVYWYRQLPEEGLKFMVYLQKENIIDESGMPKERFSAEFPKEGPSILRIQQVVRGDSAAYFCASSPPDSGGSRNEQFFGPGTRLTVL.

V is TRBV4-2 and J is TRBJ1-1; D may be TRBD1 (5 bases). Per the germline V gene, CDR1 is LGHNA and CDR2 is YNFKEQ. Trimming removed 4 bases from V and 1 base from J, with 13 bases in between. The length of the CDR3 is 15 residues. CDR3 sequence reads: CASSLQRGRNTEAFF. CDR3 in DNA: TGTGCCAGCAGCCTACAAAGGGGTCGGAACACTGAAGCTTTCTTT.

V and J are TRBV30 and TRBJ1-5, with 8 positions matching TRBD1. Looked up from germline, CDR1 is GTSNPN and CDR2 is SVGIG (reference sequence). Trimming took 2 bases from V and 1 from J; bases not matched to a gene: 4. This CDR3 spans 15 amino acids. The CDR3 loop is CAWSPRGLSNQPQHF. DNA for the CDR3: TGTGCCTGGAGTCCCAGGGGGCTAAGCAATCAGCCCCAGCATTTT.

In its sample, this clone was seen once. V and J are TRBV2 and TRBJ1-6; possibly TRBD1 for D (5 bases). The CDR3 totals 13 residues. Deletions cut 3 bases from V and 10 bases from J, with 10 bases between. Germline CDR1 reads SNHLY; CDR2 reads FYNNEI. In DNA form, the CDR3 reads TGTGCCAGCAGTGAGGGACGGTACTCACCCCTCCACTTT. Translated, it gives CASSEGRYSPLHF.

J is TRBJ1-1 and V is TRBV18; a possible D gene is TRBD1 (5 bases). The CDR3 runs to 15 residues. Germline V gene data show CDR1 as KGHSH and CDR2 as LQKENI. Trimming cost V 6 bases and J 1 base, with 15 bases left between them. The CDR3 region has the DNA TGTGCCAGCTCCGGACCGGGACTGACGAACACTGAAGCTTTCTTT. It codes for CASSGPGLTNTEAFF.

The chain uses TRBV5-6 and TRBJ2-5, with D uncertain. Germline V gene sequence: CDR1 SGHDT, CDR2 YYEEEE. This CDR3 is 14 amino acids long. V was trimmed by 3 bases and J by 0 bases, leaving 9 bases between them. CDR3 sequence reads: CASSSLSYQETQYF. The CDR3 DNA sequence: TGTGCCAGCAGCTCCCTCTCGTACCAAGAGACCCAGTACTTC.

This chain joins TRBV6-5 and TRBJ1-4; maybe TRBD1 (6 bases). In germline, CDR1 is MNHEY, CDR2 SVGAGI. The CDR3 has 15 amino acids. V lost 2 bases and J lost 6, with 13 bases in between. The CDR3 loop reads CASSYHQGRDEKLFF. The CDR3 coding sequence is TGTGCCAGCAGTTACCACCAGGGGCGGGATGAAAAACTGTTTTTT.

The CDR3 coding sequence is TGTGCCTACTCGACAGGGGTCGGCAATCAGCCCCAGCATTTT. Its protein is CAYSTGVGNQPQHF. This chain uses TRBV30 with TRBJ1-5; 8 bases match TRBD1. The germline V gene encodes CDR1 GTSNPN and CDR2 SVGIG (reference sequence). This CDR3 is built from 14 residues. The J segment lost 2 bases and the V segment lost 7 bases, leaving 7 bases of the junction unmatched. The full variable domain, in which reference TRBV30 and TRBJ1-5 provide the parts outside the CDR3, is SQTIHQWPATLVQPVGSPLSLECTVEGTSNPNLYWYRQAAGRGLQLLFYSVGIGQISSEVPQNLSASRPQDRQFILSSKKLLLSDSGFYLCAYSTGVGNQPQHFGDGTRLSIL.

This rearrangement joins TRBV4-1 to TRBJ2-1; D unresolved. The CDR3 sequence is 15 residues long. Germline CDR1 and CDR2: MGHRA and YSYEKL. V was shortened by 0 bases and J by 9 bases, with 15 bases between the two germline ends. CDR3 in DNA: TGCGCCAGCAGCCAAGAGGACCTCTTCGGCGGTGAGCAGTTCTTC. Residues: CASSQEDLFGGEQFF.

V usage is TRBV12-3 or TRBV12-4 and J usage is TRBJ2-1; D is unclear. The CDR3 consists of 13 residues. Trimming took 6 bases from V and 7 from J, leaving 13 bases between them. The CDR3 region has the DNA TGTGCCAGCAGCCCCGACCGGGTAAATGAGCAGTTCTTC. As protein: CASSPDRVNEQFF.

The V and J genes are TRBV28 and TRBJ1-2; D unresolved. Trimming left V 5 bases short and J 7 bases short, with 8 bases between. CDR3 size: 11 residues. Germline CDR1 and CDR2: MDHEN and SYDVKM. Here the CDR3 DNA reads TGTGCCAGCAGTGTGTCGGGTGGCTACACCTTC. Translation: CASSVSGGYTF.

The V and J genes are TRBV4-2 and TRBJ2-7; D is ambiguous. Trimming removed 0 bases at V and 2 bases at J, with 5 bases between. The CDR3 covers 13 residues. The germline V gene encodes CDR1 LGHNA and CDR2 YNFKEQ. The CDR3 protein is CASSQDRAYEQYF. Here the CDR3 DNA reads TGTGCCAGCAGCCAAGATCGAGCCTACGAGCAGTACTTC.

CDR3 sequence (DNA): TGTGCCAGCAGCTCTTCACAGGGGTCGAGCAGAAACACCATATATTTT. Translation gives CASSSSQGSSRNTIYF. V and J are TRBV11-2 and TRBJ1-3; 7 bases agree with TRBD1. Germline values: CDR1 SGHAT, CDR2 FQNNGV. The length of the CDR3 is 16 residues. V gave up 4 bases and J gave up 5 bases; unmatched junction bases: 11. The complete variable domain, with remaining parts taken from reference TRBV11-2 and TRBJ1-3, reads EAGVAQSPRYKIIEKRQSVAFWCNPISGHATLYWYQQILGQGPKLLIQFQNNGVVDDSQLPKDRFSAERLKGVDSTLKIQPAKLEDSAVYLCASSSSQGSSRNTIYFGEGSWLTVV.

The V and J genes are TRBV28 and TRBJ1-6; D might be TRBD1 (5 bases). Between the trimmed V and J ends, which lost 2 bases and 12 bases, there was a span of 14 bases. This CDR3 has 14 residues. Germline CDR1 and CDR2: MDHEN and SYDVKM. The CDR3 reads CASSLGTGLRPLHF. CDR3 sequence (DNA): TGTGCCAGCAGTTTAGGGACGGGACTCAGACCCCTCCACTTT.

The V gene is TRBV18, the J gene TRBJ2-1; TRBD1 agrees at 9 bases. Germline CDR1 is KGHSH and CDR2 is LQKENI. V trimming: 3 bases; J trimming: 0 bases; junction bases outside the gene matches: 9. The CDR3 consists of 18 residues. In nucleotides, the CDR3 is TGTGCCAGCTCACCTTCGGCTGGACAGGGGAGCTCCTACAATGAGCAGTTCTTC. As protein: CASSPSAGQGSSYNEQFF.

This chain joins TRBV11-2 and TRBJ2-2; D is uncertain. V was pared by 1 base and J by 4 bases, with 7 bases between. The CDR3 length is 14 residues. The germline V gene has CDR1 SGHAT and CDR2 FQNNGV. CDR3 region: CASSLGGSTGELFF. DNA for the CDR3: TGTGCCAGCAGCTTAGGGGGTAGCACCGGGGAGCTGTTTTTT.

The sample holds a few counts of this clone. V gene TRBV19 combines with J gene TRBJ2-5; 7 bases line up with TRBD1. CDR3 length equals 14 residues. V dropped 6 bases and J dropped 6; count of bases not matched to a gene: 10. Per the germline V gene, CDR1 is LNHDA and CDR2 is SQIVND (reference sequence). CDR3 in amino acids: CASSLTGNLKTQYF. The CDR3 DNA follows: TGTGCCAGTAGCCTGACAGGGAATCTTAAGACCCAGTACTTC.

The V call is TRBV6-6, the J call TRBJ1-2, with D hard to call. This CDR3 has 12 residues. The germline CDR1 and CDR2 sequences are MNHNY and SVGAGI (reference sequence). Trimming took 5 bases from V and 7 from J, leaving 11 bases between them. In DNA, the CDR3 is TGTGCCAGCAGTCCAAACAGTAGTGGCTACACCTTC. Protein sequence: CASSPNSSGYTF.

The CDR3 sequence is CASSQSTGTGNTEAFF. CDR3 DNA sequence: TGTGCCAGCAGCCAATCAACCGGGACAGGGAACACTGAAGCTTTCTTT. This rearrangement joins TRBV3-1 (or the pseudogene TRBV3-2) to TRBJ1-1; 8 bases are a match to TRBD1. This CDR3 is 16 amino acids long. Looked up from germline, CDR1 is LGHDT and CDR2 is YNNKEL (reference sequence). V was clipped by 2 bases and J by 1 base; unmatched bases: 6.

The CDR3 protein is CASSVQGANSPLHF. For the CDR3, the DNA is TGTGCCAGCAGCGTACAGGGGGCTAATTCACCCCTCCACTTT. This chain uses TRBV9 with TRBJ1-6, with 8 nucleotides matching TRBD1. Unmatched junction bases numbered 0, after V lost 1 base and J lost 6 bases. This CDR3 has 14 residues. From germline, CDR1 is SGDLS and CDR2 YYNGEE.